The present entry profiles one T cell receptor (beta chain) with its context. What it binds is not known. An immunoSEQ assay, version v3.0, was performed at survey level. TCRdb's copy holds only in-frame clones and misses some; the assay was immunoSEQ multiplex PCR. Among about 41,000 clones listed, around 93% were seen once. Cryopreserved PBMC, at roughly 0.85-11 million per sample, were present before DNA extraction. This sample was taken from a study of long-term antiretroviral therapy in people with HIV. Study-wide results and limits: The blood, collected between the mid-2000s and the late 2010s, was possibly taken under older ART regimens.

CDR1 is MNHEY and CDR2 is SMNVEV in the germline V gene (reference sequence). After removal of 10 bases from V and 1 base from J, the junction contained 5 bases not matched to a gene. The CDR3 is 15 residues long. The receptor was isolated from a man aged 25-40 years with HIV. The material was unsorted PBMCs, obtained about 9 years after starting antiretroviral therapy. The gene calls are TRBV27 and TRBJ1-3, with 12 bases identical to TRBD1. CDR3 amino acids: CATRDRGPSGNTIYF. The DNA for the CDR3 is TGTGCCACCAGGGACAGGGGGCCATCTGGAAACACCATATATTTT.